One and the same sample provided the 21 T cell receptor beta chains below, sequenced in a study of tumor and adjacent non-tumor tissue in lung cancer. This sample's RNA came from whole unsorted tissue. A modified ARM-PCR protocol with three rounds of nested PCR amplified TCRbeta. TCRdb re-called the multiplex PCR reads through MiXCR, storing one row per CDR3 protein. This sample yields around 70,000 distinct CDR3 sequences, of which roughly 56% are seen a single time; roughly a fifth belongs to the top ten. Sequenced input: lung tumor tissue. Receptor source: a man aged 45-65 years with non-small cell lung cancer.

This clonotype has just a few counts. A much larger clone differs from this one at a single base, so this may be a read error. This chain links TRBV4-2 with TRBJ2-7; D is perhaps TRBD2 (6 bases). Germline CDR1 LGHNA, CDR2 YNFKEQ. The CDR3 covers 15 residues. CDR3 nucleotide sequence: TGTGCCAGCAACCAAGTGGCAGGAGGGTCCTACGAGCAGTACTTC. Translated, it gives CASNQVAGGSYEQYF.

The rearrangement joins TRBV20-1 to TRBJ2-1, with 14 bases identical to TRBD2. With V trimmed by 4 bases and J by 0 bases, 5 bases remained unmatched. This CDR3 comprises 17 residues. CDR1 is DFQATT, CDR2 SNEGSKA, per germline (reference sequence). Here the CDR3 DNA reads TGCAGTGCTATGGGGACTAGCGGGAGCATCTCCTACAATGAGCAGTTCTTC. This translates into CSAMGTSGSISYNEQFF.

There are a few counts of this clonotype. This chain links TRBV2 with TRBJ2-7, with TRBD1 identical over 8 bases. The CDR3 has 13 residues. Germline V gene lookup returns CDR1 SNHLY and CDR2 FYNNEI. Trimming removed 5 bases from V and 3 bases from J; junction bases left unmatched: 3. The CDR3 sequence: CASSTDRGYEQYF. CDR3 DNA sequence: TGTGCCAGCAGTACCGACAGGGGCTACGAGCAGTACTTC.

The gene calls are TRBV10-2 and TRBJ2-3; 9 bases are a match to TRBD2. With V trimmed by 3 bases and J by 6 bases, 10 bases remained unmatched. CDR1 and CDR2 (germline): WSHSY, SAAADI. This CDR3 has 16 amino acids. The CDR3 here is CASSETGGRVWDTQYF. The CDR3 DNA sequence: TGCGCCAGCAGTGAAACAGGCGGGAGGGTCTGGGATACGCAGTATTTT.

The rearrangement uses TRBV5-1 and TRBJ2-1; tentatively, D is TRBD2 (6 bases). V gave up 6 bases and J gave up 4 bases, with 17 bases separating them. The CDR3 has 15 residues. Germline V CDR1 and CDR2: SGHRS, YFSETQ. CDR3 sequence (DNA): TGCGCCAGCACCTCAACGGGCGGGAATTACAATGAGCAGTTCTTC. This gives the protein CASTSTGGNYNEQFF.

Details on this clonotype: One junction end does not reproduce the germline sequence, and a read error may be involved. The chain recombines TRBV18 with TRBJ2-3; the D call may be TRBD1 or TRBD2 (5 bases each). The germline V gene has CDR1 KGHSH and CDR2 LQKENI. CDR3 length: 14 residues. CDR3 region: CASTPRSGADTQYF. The DNA for the CDR3 is TGTGCCAGCACACCACGGTCCGGGGCGGATACGCAGTATTTT.

With respect to this clonotype: A single base separates this from a much larger clone, so it may be a read error. The J gene is TRBJ1-2, the V gene TRBV29-1, with a weak D call TRBD1 (6 bases). The V gene lost 7 bases and the J gene lost 4 bases, with 13 bases spanning the gap. Germline CDR1 SQVTM, CDR2 ANQGSEA. This CDR3 is built from 12 residues. DNA for the CDR3: TGCAGCGCAGACAGGTGTACCTATGGCTACACCTTC. Amino acids: CSADRCTYGYTF.

Only one count was recorded for this clonotype. This may stem from a read error, because a much larger clone lies one nucleotide away. This sequence joins TRBV5-5 and TRBJ2-2; the D gene is possibly TRBD2 (6 bases). Per the germline V gene, CDR1 is SGHKS and CDR2 is YYEKEE (reference sequence). This CDR3 is 15 amino acids long. CDR3 DNA: TGTCCCAGCAGCTTCGGACTATCGTACACCGGGGAGCTGTTTTTT. Amino acids: CPSSFGLSYTGELFF.

Note on this clonotype: One junction end disagrees with the germline gene, perhaps due to a read error. This chain joins TRBV28 and TRBJ2-5, with 7 bases matching TRBD2. The CDR3 length is 16 residues. Germline values: CDR1 MDHEN, CDR2 SYDVKM. The CDR3 DNA is TGTGCCAGCAGTCGCCTAGCGGCAGGCCGGGGAGAGACCAAGTACTTC. It yields the protein CASSRLAAGRGETKYF.

A word on this clonotype: A much larger clone lies one base from this, so it may be a read error. This chain uses TRBV7-8 with TRBJ2-5; D is ambiguous. Trimming removed 1 base from V and 2 bases from J, with 17 bases in between. The CDR3 has 17 residues. Germline-derived CDR1 and CDR2 are SGHVS and FQNEAQ. This chain's CDR3 is CASSLDTVALRQETQYF. The CDR3 DNA follows: TGTGCCAGCAGCTTAGATACAGTAGCCCTTAGACAAGAGACCCAGTACTTC.

This clonotype was seen at least ten times. The chain couples TRBV5-4 to TRBJ2-7; D is ambiguous. Germline CDR1 is SGHNT and CDR2 is YYREEE (reference sequence). Trimming took 0 bases from V and 2 from J, leaving 6 bases between them. The CDR3 sequence is 13 residues long. The CDR3 sequence: CASSLDYTYEQYF. DNA of the CDR3: TGTGCCAGCAGCTTGGATTACACCTACGAGCAGTACTTC.

In regard to this clonotype: A much larger clone is a single base away; this may be a read error. The chain combines TRBV12-3 or TRBV12-4 with TRBJ2-5; 7 bases match TRBD1. The CDR3 totals 16 residues. CDR3 protein: CARSSIPGPRGETQYF. The CDR3 nucleotides are TGTGCCAGGAGTTCTATCCCGGGGCCCAGGGGGGAGACCCAGTACTTC.

As regards this clonotype: No conserved phenylalanine or tryptophan ends this CDR3, so it is likely a read error. The chain carries TRBV6-5 and TRBJ1-1; 7 nucleotides agree with TRBD1. The trim removed 6 bases at V and 7 bases at J, leaving 11 bases unmatched. The CDR3 covers 14 residues. Germline V gene data show CDR1 as MNHEY and CDR2 as SVGAGI. The CDR3 sequence: CASRYLGTASEAFS. DNA for the CDR3: TGTGCCAGCAGATACCTAGGGACAGCTAGTGAAGCTTTCTCT.

Details on this clonotype: A much larger clone lies a single base off, so this may be a read error. The rearrangement joins TRBV7-8 to TRBJ2-7; maybe TRBD2 (6 bases). Germline V gene sequence: CDR1 SGHVS, CDR2 FQNEAQ. CDR3 length: 15 residues. In DNA form, the CDR3 reads TGTGCCAGCAGCTTCGTGGCGGGAAGTAATTACGAGCCGTACTTC. Its translation: CASSFVAGSNYEPYF.

Worth noting for this clonotype: As the CDR3 is not closed by the conserved phenylalanine or tryptophan, this likely results from a read error. The chain is built from TRBV20-1 and TRBJ2-3, with 10 bases fitting TRBD2. CDR3 size: 16 residues. J lost 2 bases, V lost 0 bases, and 5 bases had no gene match. Germline V gene lookup returns CDR1 DFQATT and CDR2 SNEGSKA (reference sequence). The CDR3 protein is CSARDLLAGYTDTQYS. The CDR3 coding sequence is TGCAGTGCTAGAGACCTACTAGCGGGATACACAGATACGCAGTATTCT.

The rearrangement links TRBV20-1 to TRBJ2-4; D is ambiguous. Germline V gene lookup returns CDR1 DFQATT and CDR2 SNEGSKA (reference sequence). This CDR3 is 11 amino acids long. The V gene lost 6 bases and the J gene lost 5 bases, with 8 bases spanning the gap. CDR3 region: CSADAQNIQYF. The CDR3 nucleotides read TGCAGTGCGGACGCCCAAAACATTCAGTACTTC.

About this clonotype itself: No conserved phenylalanine or tryptophan is present at the end of the CDR3, so a read error is the likely explanation. The chain is built from TRBV29-1 and TRBJ2-2; D call uncertain. The CDR3 runs to 15 residues. Germline V CDR1 and CDR2: SQVTM, ANQGSEA. CDR3 bases: TGCAGCGCCATTGCCGGCCTCACCAACACCTGGGAGCTGTTTTTA. As protein: CSAIAGLTNTWELFL.

This clonotype was observed at least ten times. The CDR3 sequence: CAARVQGAGEQFF. The CDR3 DNA is TGTGCAGCTAGGGTACAGGGGGCAGGCGAGCAGTTCTTC. The rearrangement links TRBV2 to TRBJ2-1; TRBD1 matches 9 bases. Germline CDR1 SNHLY, CDR2 FYNNEI. This CDR3 is built from 13 residues.

This clonotype was picked up many times. This chain joins TRBV11-2 and TRBJ2-2; 9 bases are a match to TRBD2. The length of the CDR3 is 16 residues. The trim removed 2 bases at V and 4 bases at J, leaving 5 bases unmatched. CDR1 and CDR2 (germline): SGHAT, FQNNGV. The CDR3 reads CASSLRRGGLTGELFF. The CDR3 nucleotides are TGTGCCAGCAGCTTACGGCGGGGGGGCCTCACCGGGGAGCTGTTTTTT.

On this clonotype itself: This may be a read error, as it is one base from a much larger clone. This CDR3 is CASRPLRQVLSPLHF. The CDR3 DNA follows: TGTGCCAGCAGACCCTTAAGACAGGTTCTTTCACCCCTCCACTTT. The genes are TRBV7-8 and TRBJ1-6; possibly TRBD1 for D (6 bases). The CDR3 has 15 amino acids. Per germline, CDR1 SGHVS and CDR2 FQNEAQ. V dropped 6 bases and J dropped 9 bases, with 18 bases sitting between them.

This clonotype was observed many times. The chain is built from TRBV29-1 and TRBJ2-1, with 13 bases identical to TRBD2. V was clipped by 8 bases and J by 9 bases; unmatched bases: 16. Germline lookup yields CDR1 SQVTM and CDR2 ANQGSEA. This CDR3 spans 16 amino acids. The CDR3, as DNA: TGCAGCTTCCCCGGTCCACTAGCGGGGGGGCCGGGTGAGCAGTTCTTC. Amino acids: CSFPGPLAGGPGEQFF.